The 13 T cell receptor beta chains reported below all come from one sample, sequenced in a study of blood T cell repertoires in COVID-19 (TCRdb year 2020). Library preparation was by the immunoSEQ multiplex PCR assay. The immuneACCESS repertoire file appears here via TCRdb, limited to in-frame rearrangements. These files lack a portion of the clones; in checked studies, under half of the deficit traces to unresolved V genes, and the cause of the others is not known. The sample profile shows about 250,000 clones; 85% to 90% of them were found once. The ten largest clones take up less than 2% of the sample. The sample taken for sequencing was PBMCs or T cells enriched from blood (not recorded which). These receptors were obtained from a middle-aged man who had recovered from COVID-19.

This sequence joins TRBV7-9 and TRBJ2-7; the D gene is possibly TRBD1 (5 bases). V shed 1 base and J shed 5 bases, with 12 bases lying between them. The CDR3 covers 14 residues. Germline V CDR1 and CDR2: SEHNR, FQNEAQ (reference sequence). DNA for the CDR3: TGTGCCAGCAGCTTAGACGCAGGGATCCACGAGCAGTACTTC. This gives the protein CASSLDAGIHEQYF.

The table lists this clone with a count of one. The chain joins TRBV5-1 to TRBJ2-5; maybe TRBD2 (6 bases). Trimming took off 4 bases at V and 2 bases at J, with 21 bases between the two ends. The CDR3 is 17 amino acids. Germline assignment: CDR1 SGHRS and CDR2 YFSETQ. DNA of the CDR3: TGCGCCAGCAGCCGGGGGTCGGGGAACGAGATACAAGAGACCCAGTACTTC. Translated: CASSRGSGNEIQETQYF.

The chain combines TRBV7-2 with TRBJ1-4, with a weak D call TRBD1 (6 bases). V was clipped by 6 bases and J by 4 bases, with 12 bases between them. The germline V gene has CDR1 SGHTA and CDR2 FQGNSA. The CDR3 is 14 residues long. CDR3 DNA sequence: TGTGCCAGCAGACCCGGACAGAATAATGAAAAACTGTTTTTT. Its protein is CASRPGQNNEKLFF.

Regarding this clone: At one end the junction does not follow the germline gene, possibly because of a read error. The chain carries TRBV28 and TRBJ2-7; 7 bases match TRBD2. CDR3 length equals 10 residues. Germline CDR1 MDHEN, CDR2 SYDVKM. Here the CDR3 reads CASGGGSSDF. The CDR3 DNA is TGTGCCAGCGGGGGAGGGAGTAGCGACTTC.

The chain recombines TRBV27 with TRBJ2-3, with TRBD1 as a possible D gene (6 bases). This CDR3 has 14 amino acids. V was pared by 11 bases and J by 2 bases, with 17 bases between. From germline, CDR1 is MNHEY and CDR2 SMNVEV (reference sequence). The CDR3 nucleotides are TGTGCCTCAAAAACAGGGTATTCCACAGATACGCAGTATTTT. This codes for CASKTGYSTDTQYF.

The V call is TRBV7-2, the J call TRBJ1-3, with D possibly being TRBD1 (5 bases). The V gene lost 2 bases and the J gene lost 3 bases, with 8 bases spanning the gap. The CDR3 extends over 14 amino acids. Germline-derived CDR1 and CDR2 are SGHTA and FQGNSA. DNA of the CDR3: TGTGCCAGCAGCTTACGGGGGGGTGGAAACACCATATATTTT. Residues: CASSLRGGGNTIYF.

This sequence joins TRBV4-1 and TRBJ1-1, with 10 bases lining up with TRBD1. The CDR3 totals 17 residues. The V gene end was trimmed by 1 base and the J gene end by 4 bases; junction bases not matched to a gene: 9. Per germline, CDR1 MGHRA and CDR2 YSYEKL. The CDR3 sequence: CASSQGDRGMEVTEAFF. The CDR3 DNA is TGCGCCAGCAGCCAAGGGGACAGGGGCATGGAGGTCACTGAAGCTTTCTTT.

The chain has TRBV5-1 and TRBJ2-5, with TRBD2 as a possible D gene (5 bases). The V end was cut by 0 bases, the J end by 7 bases, with 16 bases between. Looked up from germline, CDR1 is SGHRS and CDR2 is YFSETQ. The CDR3 is 15 amino acids. The CDR3 coding sequence is TGCGCCAGCAGCTTGGTGATGGGAGAAAGGGTGACCCAGTACTTC. Translation gives CASSLVMGERVTQYF. The full variable domain, rest sourced from reference TRBV5-1 and TRBJ2-5, is KAGVTQTPRYLIKTRGQQVTLSCSPISGHRSVSWYQQTPGQGLQFLFEYFSETQRNKGNFPGRFSGRQFSNSRSEMNVSTLELGDSALYLCASSLVMGERVTQYFGPGTRLLVL.

This chain connects TRBV27 to TRBJ2-1; 8 nucleotides align to TRBD2. J lost 2 bases, V lost 3 bases, and 9 bases had no gene match. The CDR3 loop spans 17 amino acids. Germline lookup yields CDR1 MNHEY and CDR2 SMNVEV (reference sequence). The DNA of the CDR3 is TGTGCCAGCAGTTTCCTGGGGATAGCGGGGCCCTACAATGAGCAGTTCTTC. It codes for CASSFLGIAGPYNEQFF.

The chain uses TRBV28 and TRBJ2-5; D is perhaps TRBD1 (6 bases). In germline, CDR1 is MDHEN, CDR2 SYDVKM. The V and J ends lost 2 bases and 4 bases respectively, with 14 bases between them. CDR3 length: 15 amino acids. The CDR3 sequence: CASSLSKGEGETQYF. The CDR3 DNA reads as TGTGCCAGCAGTTTAAGCAAGGGGGAAGGAGAGACCCAGTACTTC.

The sample holds one count of this clone. As DNA, the CDR3 is TGTGCCTGGAACAGGGGGCGCAGCAATCAGCCCCAGCATTTT. Its protein is CAWNRGRSNQPQHF. The chain couples TRBV30 to TRBJ1-5, with 9 bases lining up with TRBD1. Germline V CDR1 and CDR2: GTSNPN, SVGIG (reference sequence). Germline trimming cut 4 bases from V and 1 base from J; bases unmatched to any gene: 2. The length of the CDR3 is 14 residues.

The chain is built from TRBV27 and TRBJ1-2; 7 bases map to TRBD1. The CDR3 extends over 13 amino acids. Unmatched junction bases numbered 10, after V lost 5 bases and J lost 10 bases. Germline V CDR1 and CDR2: MNHEY, SMNVEV (reference sequence). The CDR3 coding sequence is TGTGCCAGCAGTCCCTCGGGACAGACCAACTACACCTTC. Translating it yields CASSPSGQTNYTF.

The gene calls are TRBV7-3 and TRBJ2-7; a weak D match, TRBD2 (6 bases). CDR1 is SGHTA and CDR2 is FQGTGA in the germline V gene. The ends were cut back, 2 bases at V and 4 bases at J, with 12 bases in the middle. The CDR3 consists of 14 residues. The CDR3 sequence is CASSLGGTSYEQYF. DNA of the CDR3: TGTGCCAGCAGCTTAGGCGGGACGTCGTACGAGCAGTACTTC.